The 26 T cell receptor beta chains reported below all come from one sample, sequenced in a study of T cell responses to AZD1222 COVID-19 vaccine. Clones were read by immunoSEQ multiplex PCR, and TCRdb kept only the in-frame ones, dropping some. The sample yields about 85,000 clones, 70% to 90% seen once. Material: peripheral blood, obtained on day 0 of AZD1222 vaccination. The receptors here all came from an adult in good health.

The chain uses TRBV28 and TRBJ1-5; tentative D call: TRBD1 (5 bases). In germline, CDR1 is MDHEN, CDR2 SYDVKM. V was trimmed by 2 bases and J by 4 bases, leaving 15 bases between them. The CDR3 covers 16 residues. CDR3 DNA: TGTGCCAGCAGTTTAAACGGATCTGGGGGGAATCAGCCCCAGCATTTT. Protein sequence: CASSLNGSGGNQPQHF.

This clone was counted between two and nine times. The V and J genes are TRBV7-9 and TRBJ2-1; 7 bases map to TRBD2. The CDR3 covers 15 residues. After removal of 4 bases from V and 0 bases from J, the junction contained 3 bases not matched to a gene. Looked up from germline, CDR1 is SEHNR and CDR2 is FQNEAQ (reference sequence). DNA of the CDR3: TGTGCCAGCAGCTCAAGCGGGGACTCCTACAATGAGCAGTTCTTC. Translation gives CASSSSGDSYNEQFF.

This clone was found a few times. The rearrangement links TRBV29-1 to TRBJ2-7; D ambiguous. The CDR3 spans 12 residues. Per the germline V gene, CDR1 is SQVTM and CDR2 is ANQGSEA. Between the trimmed V and J ends, which lost 2 bases and 0 bases, there was a span of 5 bases. The CDR3, as DNA: TGCAGCGTTGAAATGAGCTCCTACGAGCAGTACTTC. Translating it yields CSVEMSSYEQYF.

The rearrangement uses TRBV3-1 (or the pseudogene TRBV3-2) and TRBJ1-5; D is ambiguous. The germline gives CDR1 LGHDT, CDR2 YNNKEL (reference sequence). The V gene lost 3 bases and the J gene lost 6 bases, with 12 bases spanning the gap. This CDR3 is built from 14 residues. This CDR3 is CASSQASGGQPQHF. CDR3 DNA: TGTGCCAGCAGCCAGGCGTCAGGAGGTCAGCCCCAGCATTTT.

The genes are TRBV4-3 and TRBJ1-2, with D unresolved. Trimming shortened V by 4 bases and J by 4 bases, and 7 bases separated the two germline ends. CDR1 is LGHNA, CDR2 YSLEER, per germline. The CDR3 runs to 12 residues. The CDR3 sequence: CASSLDTYGYTF. CDR3 nucleotide sequence: TGCGCCAGCAGCCTCGACACCTATGGCTACACCTTC.

Concerning this clone itself: The sample carries other DNA sequences with the same CDR3. V and J are TRBV7-2 and TRBJ2-1; 15 bases map to TRBD2. Unmatched junction bases numbered 3, after V lost 3 bases and J lost 6 bases. Germline V gives CDR1 SGHTA, CDR2 FQGNSA. The CDR3 is 16 residues long. The CDR3 sequence: CASSFGTSGGFNEQFF. In DNA form, the CDR3 reads TGTGCCAGCAGCTTTGGGACTAGCGGGGGGTTCAATGAGCAGTTCTTC.

This chain uses TRBV2 with TRBJ2-5; TRBD1 is a possible D gene (5 bases). Germline CDR1 SNHLY, CDR2 FYNNEI. CDR3 length equals 16 residues. V was shortened by 0 bases and J by 2 bases, with 13 bases between the two germline ends. CDR3 loop: CASSEALWGLQETQYF. The CDR3 DNA reads as TGTGCCAGCAGTGAAGCGCTCTGGGGCCTACAAGAGACCCAGTACTTC.

This clone appeared once. The J gene is TRBJ1-6, the V gene TRBV5-6; D unresolved. The CDR3 runs to 12 residues. Germline-derived CDR1 and CDR2 are SGHDT and YYEEEE. Trimming took off 2 bases at V and 7 bases at J, with 4 bases between the two ends. The CDR3 DNA follows: TGTGCCAGCAGCTTCTCCAATTCACCCCTCCACTTT. This gives the protein CASSFSNSPLHF.

The V call is TRBV2, the J call TRBJ1-6; D is uncertain. Germline V lookup: CDR1 SNHLY, CDR2 FYNNEI. V was shortened by 2 bases and J by 5 bases, with 10 bases between the two germline ends. The length of the CDR3 is 15 residues. The CDR3 sequence is CASSELAADNSPLHF. DNA for the CDR3: TGTGCCAGCAGTGAATTGGCAGCCGATAATTCACCCCTCCACTTT.

The rearrangement uses TRBV4-1 and TRBJ2-7, with 7 positions matching TRBD1. The CDR3 is 16 residues long. Trimming removed 1 base from V and 0 bases from J; junction bases left unmatched: 6. CDR1 and CDR2 (germline): MGHRA, YSYEKL. The CDR3 nucleotides are TGCGCCAGCAGCCAAGCCGGGACAGCCTTCTCCTACGAGCAGTACTTC. As protein: CASSQAGTAFSYEQYF.

The gene calls are TRBV29-1 and TRBJ2-1, with TRBD1 as a possible D gene (6 bases). Deletions cut 6 bases from V and 2 bases from J, with 11 bases between. The CDR3 is 13 residues long. From germline, CDR1 is SQVTM and CDR2 ANQGSEA. The CDR3 here is CSVGDIPYNEQFF. The CDR3 DNA is TGCAGCGTCGGGGACATCCCCTACAATGAGCAGTTCTTC.

This sequence joins TRBV7-9 and TRBJ2-7; 10 bases line up with TRBD2. The CDR3 sequence is 15 residues long. The germline V gene encodes CDR1 SEHNR and CDR2 FQNEAQ (reference sequence). J lost 3 bases, V lost 6 bases, and 8 bases had no gene match. The CDR3 reads CASSLGTSAIYEQYF. CDR3 nucleotides: TGTGCCAGCAGTCTAGGGACTAGCGCGATCTACGAGCAGTACTTC.

The chain carries TRBV3-1 (or the pseudogene TRBV3-2) and TRBJ2-5; TRBD1 matches 11 bases. J lost 5 bases, V lost 2 bases, and 4 bases had no gene match. The CDR3 sequence is 15 residues long. The germline gives CDR1 LGHDT, CDR2 YNNKEL (reference sequence). CDR3 in amino acids: CASSQRTGGAETQYF. CDR3 coding DNA: TGTGCCAGCAGCCAAAGGACAGGGGGCGCGGAGACCCAGTACTTC.

To note about this clone: Mismatch with germline at one junction end may stem from a read error. This sequence joins TRBV18 and TRBJ1-2, with TRBD1 as a possible D gene (5 bases). The CDR3 totals 11 residues. CDR1 and CDR2 (germline): KGHSH, LQKENI. The DNA of the CDR3 is TGTGCCAGCTCCCCTACCGGGGACCTACTCTTC. Its protein is CASSPTGDLLF.

The gene calls are TRBV6-2 or TRBV6-3 and TRBJ2-5, with 8 positions matching TRBD2. The junction had 8 bases not matched to a gene; V was cut back by 2 bases and J by 3 bases. The V gene's germline CDR1 is MNHEY and CDR2 SVGEGT. CDR3 size: 16 residues. The CDR3 is CASSYPRGGREETQYF. The DNA for the CDR3 is TGTGCCAGCAGTTACCCCCGGGGGGGCCGGGAAGAGACCCAGTACTTC.

The rearrangement links TRBV5-1 to TRBJ1-2; 7 nucleotides line up with TRBD1. Germline-derived CDR1 and CDR2 are SGHRS and YFSETQ. Unmatched junction bases numbered 6, after V lost 1 base and J lost 6 bases. CDR3 size: 14 residues. The CDR3 reads CASSLPRGGDGYTF. In nucleotides, the CDR3 is TGCGCCAGCAGCTTGCCCAGGGGGGGAGATGGCTACACCTTC.

The CDR3 region is CAWSGGDRGYTF. The CDR3 DNA sequence: TGTGCCTGGAGTGGAGGGGATAGGGGCTACACCTTC. V usage is TRBV30 and J usage is TRBJ1-2; D perhaps matches TRBD1 (5 bases). The CDR3 extends over 12 amino acids. CDR1 is GTSNPN and CDR2 is SVGIG in the germline V gene (reference sequence). V lost 1 base and J 8 bases, leaving 11 bases between the germline ends.

The chain has TRBV6-5 and TRBJ1-2; possible D gene TRBD1, 6 bases. The CDR3 contains 14 residues. Looked up from germline, CDR1 is MNHEY and CDR2 is SVGAGI. The V end was cut by 3 bases, the J end by 7 bases, with 15 bases between. CDR3 coding DNA: TGTGCCAGCAGTTATCGGGGGGCGCTTGGTGGCTACACCTTC. Amino acids: CASSYRGALGGYTF.

This clone was seen a few times. The chain employs TRBV27 and TRBJ2-6; TRBD1 aligns across 8 bases. This CDR3 has 16 amino acids. After removal of 7 bases from V and 4 bases from J, the junction contained 9 bases not matched to a gene. Germline-derived CDR1 and CDR2 are MNHEY and SMNVEV (reference sequence). The CDR3 region has the DNA TGTGCCAGCACCCCGACAGGGGCTAACGGGGCCAACGTCCTGACTTTC. Its protein product is CASTPTGANGANVLTF. The full variable domain, completed using reference TRBV27 and TRBJ2-6, is EAQVTQNPRYLITVTGKKLTVTCSQNMNHEYMSWYRQDPGLGLRQIYYSMNVEVTDKGDVPEGYKVSRKEKRNFPLILESPSPNQTSLYFCASTPTGANGANVLTFGAGSRLTVL.

This clone occurred once. The chain recombines TRBV4-3 with TRBJ1-2; D is unresolved. Germline-derived CDR1 and CDR2 are LGHNA and YSLEER. This CDR3 has 15 residues. V lost 3 bases to trimming and J lost 0 bases, with 11 bases between them. CDR3 coding DNA: TGCGCCAGCAGCCAGGACCCTGGGGCTAACTATGGCTACACCTTC. Translating gives CASSQDPGANYGYTF.

The chain combines TRBV24-1 with TRBJ1-2; D gene ambiguous. This CDR3 is built from 13 residues. V lost 3 bases to trimming and J lost 7 bases, with 11 bases between them. From germline, CDR1 is KGHDR and CDR2 SFDVKD. In DNA, the CDR3 is TGTGCCACCAGTGATCCCGGATGGAGTGGCTACACCTTC. Its protein is CATSDPGWSGYTF.

The V and J genes are TRBV13 and TRBJ2-7, with 10 bases that match TRBD2. The V segment lost 6 bases and the J segment 0 bases; nucleotides outside the gene matches: 8. In germline, CDR1 is PRHDT, CDR2 FYEKMQ (reference sequence). CDR3 length equals 16 residues. CDR3 nucleotides: TGTGCCAGCAGACCCTTCACTAGCGGGAACTCCTACGAGCAGTACTTC. Translated, it gives CASRPFTSGNSYEQYF.

CDR3 sequence: CSVEDLGAQDTQYF. The CDR3 coding sequence is TGCAGCGTTGAAGATTTGGGGGCTCAAGATACGCAGTATTTT. The chain has TRBV29-1 and TRBJ2-3; D possibly corresponds to TRBD1 (6 bases). This CDR3 comprises 14 residues. The V and J ends lost 0 bases and 5 bases respectively, with 12 bases between them. Germline values: CDR1 SQVTM, CDR2 ANQGSEA.

V gene TRBV24-1 combines with J gene TRBJ2-4, with D perhaps matching TRBD1 or TRBD2 (5 bases each). V lost 0 bases and J 16 bases, leaving 9 bases between the germline ends. There are 11 residues in the CDR3. Germline V gene data show CDR1 as KGHDR and CDR2 as SFDVKD. The CDR3 DNA is TGTGCCACCAGTGATTTGGGGACCCAATACTTC. Amino acids: CATSDLGTQYF.

The chain couples TRBV7-8 to TRBJ1-6, with D possibly matching TRBD1 (5 bases). This CDR3 region has 15 residues. The germline V and J ends were trimmed by 3 bases and 2 bases, with 8 bases remaining between them. CDR1 is SGHVS and CDR2 is FQNEAQ in the germline V gene. The CDR3 DNA is TGTGCCAGCAGCTTCCAGGGACCCTATAATTCACCCCTCCACTTT. The encoded protein is CASSFQGPYNSPLHF. The full variable domain, in which reference TRBV7-8 and TRBJ1-6 provide the parts outside the CDR3, is GAGVSQSPRYKVAKRGQDVALRCDPISGHVSLFWYQQALGQGPEFLTYFQNEAQLDKSGLPSDRFFAERPEGSVSTLKIQRTQQEDSAVYLCASSFQGPYNSPLHFGNGTRLTVT.

The chain carries TRBV5-1 and TRBJ2-3, with D perhaps matching TRBD1 (6 bases). Germline V gene sequence: CDR1 SGHRS, CDR2 YFSETQ. The CDR3 is made up of 15 amino acids. V was cut by 4 bases and J by 3 bases, with 15 bases left in between. CDR3 coding DNA: TGCGCCAGCAGCCCTCAACAGGGTATTACAGATACGCAGTATTTT. Translation: CASSPQQGITDTQYF.